The 28 T cell receptor beta chains given below trace back to one sample, sequenced in a study of CD8+ T cells in alopecia areata. TCR sequencing used cDNA made by reverse transcription of extracted RNA. TCRdb's table, derived via immunoSEQ multiplex PCR, lists solely in-frame clones and lacks some. The sample yields 110,000 to 150,000 clones, about 51% seen once. Treatment described: oral pan-JAK inhibitor, 5-10 mg twice daily. The source material was CD8+ T cells sorted from blood, sampled at week 4, from a patient treated with tofacitinib. Every receptor here comes from a human donor with alopecia areata.

The V and J genes are TRBV29-1 and TRBJ1-2; D is perhaps TRBD1 (5 bases). CDR1 and CDR2 (germline): SQVTM, ANQGSEA. Deletions cut 0 bases from V and 7 bases from J, with 12 bases between. The CDR3 sequence is 13 residues long. The CDR3 nucleotides are TGCAGCGTTGAAGATGAGGGGCGCGGTGGCTACACCTTC. This translates into CSVEDEGRGGYTF.

The gene calls are TRBV7-8 and TRBJ2-5; D is possibly TRBD2 (6 bases). The CDR3 length is 15 residues. The germline CDR1 and CDR2 sequences are SGHVS and FQNEAQ. V lost 1 base and J 1 base, leaving 10 bases between the germline ends. For the CDR3, the DNA is TGTGCCAGCAGCTTAGAGGCGGGGCCCCAAGAGACCCAGTACTTC. This sequence encodes CASSLEAGPQETQYF.

This clone has a single count. This chain uses TRBV6-6 with TRBJ2-3; D is perhaps TRBD2 (6 bases). The germline V gene has CDR1 MNHNY and CDR2 SVGAGI (reference sequence). The V end was cut by 7 bases, the J end by 6 bases, with 20 bases between. The CDR3 totals 15 residues. The CDR3 is CASMAAGLLWDTQYF. CDR3 nucleotide sequence: TGTGCCAGCATGGCGGCGGGGCTTTTATGGGATACGCAGTATTTT.

The J gene is TRBJ1-2, the V gene TRBV30, with D maybe TRBD1 (5 bases). From germline, CDR1 is GTSNPN and CDR2 SVGIG (reference sequence). The length of the CDR3 is 14 residues. V shed 5 bases and J shed 4 bases, with 17 bases lying between them. In nucleotides, the CDR3 is TGTGCCTGGCTCGGGACCGGCTCGGTCTATGGCTACACCTTC. It is translated as CAWLGTGSVYGYTF.

This chain links TRBV15 with TRBJ1-4; perhaps TRBD1 as D (5 bases). CDR1 LNHNV and CDR2 YYDKDF come from the germline V gene (reference sequence). CDR3 length equals 15 residues. V lost 5 bases to trimming and J lost 6 bases, with 16 bases between them. For the CDR3, the DNA is TGTGCCACCAGCGTCCGAGGGGACGGGGATGAAAAACTGTTTTTT. The encoded protein is CATSVRGDGDEKLFF. Drawing the rest from reference TRBV15 and TRBJ1-4, the complete variable domain is DAMVIQNPRYQVTQFGKPVTLSCSQTLNHNVMYWYQQKSSQAPKLLFHYYDKDFNNEADTPDNFQSRRPNTSFCFLDIRSPGLGDTAMYLCATSVRGDGDEKLFFGSGTQLSVL.

This sequence joins TRBV7-9 and TRBJ2-5; TRBD2 is a possible D gene (6 bases). The CDR3 is made up of 16 amino acids. Between the trimmed V and J ends, which lost 1 base and 4 bases, there was a span of 16 bases. The germline V gene has CDR1 SEHNR and CDR2 FQNEAQ (reference sequence). This CDR3 reads CASSLVPSARGETQYF. The CDR3 DNA follows: TGTGCCAGCAGCTTAGTCCCTAGCGCCAGAGGAGAGACCCAGTACTTC.

This sequence joins TRBV27 and TRBJ1-5; D ambiguous. The CDR3 covers 13 residues. Germline V gives CDR1 MNHEY, CDR2 SMNVEV (reference sequence). V lost 7 bases, J lost 2 bases, and 9 bases lay in between. The CDR3 reads CASKYSGNQPQHF. CDR3 nucleotide sequence: TGTGCCAGCAAATATTCGGGCAATCAGCCCCAGCATTTT.

This sequence joins TRBV6-5 and TRBJ2-5, with 12 nucleotides matching TRBD1. The CDR3 sequence is 15 residues long. Germline lookup yields CDR1 MNHEY and CDR2 SVGAGI. J was trimmed by 5 bases and V by 6 bases; bases with no gene match: 7. The CDR3 reads CASSIGTGGVETQYF. DNA for the CDR3: TGTGCCAGCAGCATAGGGACAGGGGGCGTCGAGACCCAGTACTTC.

The chain carries TRBV2 and TRBJ2-7; D ambiguous. The CDR3 extends over 11 amino acids. Looked up from germline, CDR1 is SNHLY and CDR2 is FYNNEI. With 8 bases removed from V and 3 bases from J, the gap between germline ends came to 8 bases. The CDR3 loop is CASLSLYEQYF. The CDR3 region has the DNA TGTGCCAGCCTGAGCCTCTACGAGCAGTACTTC.

The rearrangement links TRBV6-1 to TRBJ1-1; D uncertain. The CDR3 consists of 12 residues. With 10 bases removed from V and 3 bases from J, the gap between germline ends came to 12 bases. CDR1 is MNHNS, CDR2 SASEGT, per germline. This chain's CDR3 is CATDVPYTEAFF. The CDR3 bases are TGTGCCACCGACGTACCGTACACTGAAGCTTTCTTT.

As concerns this clone: Other DNA sequences in this sample translate to the same CDR3. The chain carries TRBV30 and TRBJ1-1; the D is unclear. V gave up 3 bases and J gave up 0 bases, with 2 bases separating them. The CDR3 is 11 amino acids. Germline V gene data show CDR1 as GTSNPN and CDR2 as SVGIG (reference sequence). The CDR3 DNA sequence: TGTGCCTGGAGGTTGAACACTGAAGCTTTCTTT. This codes for CAWRLNTEAFF.

In its sample, this clone was seen a few times. The chain recombines TRBV6-1 with TRBJ2-7; 9 nucleotides agree with TRBD1. Trimming cost V 1 base and J 0 bases; bases outside gene matches: 1. The CDR3 extends over 15 amino acids. CDR1 MNHNS and CDR2 SASEGT come from the germline V gene. CDR3 nucleotide sequence: TGTGCCAGCAGTGAAGAGACAGGGGGCTCCTACGAGCAGTACTTC. It is translated as CASSEETGGSYEQYF.

V usage is TRBV30 and J usage is TRBJ1-1; D perhaps matches TRBD1 (6 bases). Trimming took off 5 bases at V and 5 bases at J, with 15 bases between the two ends. Germline-derived CDR1 and CDR2 are GTSNPN and SVGIG (reference sequence). The CDR3 covers 13 residues. The CDR3 region is CAWDPGARTEAFF. CDR3 nucleotide sequence: TGTGCCTGGGATCCGGGGGCTCGGACTGAAGCTTTCTTT.

This chain connects TRBV4-3 to TRBJ2-1; TRBD2 matches at 13 bases. The trim removed 6 bases at V and 8 bases at J, leaving 13 bases unmatched. The CDR3 extends over 17 amino acids. The germline V gene encodes CDR1 LGHNA and CDR2 YSLEER. CDR3 residues: CASRRLAGGSMGDEQFF. The CDR3 nucleotides are TGCGCCAGCAGGAGACTAGCGGGGGGCTCAATGGGTGATGAGCAGTTCTTC.

This clone was counted between two and nine times. The V call is TRBV7-3, the J call TRBJ2-1, with 12 bases that match TRBD2. From germline, CDR1 is SGHTA and CDR2 FQGTGA. CDR3 size: 15 residues. Trimming at V came to 5 bases and at J to 8 bases, leaving 7 bases not matched to a gene. CDR3 DNA: TGTGCCAGCAGCCCTCTAGCGGGGGGGCCCTATGAGCAGTTCTTC. This encodes CASSPLAGGPYEQFF.

The V and J genes are TRBV7-9 and TRBJ1-2; 8 positions agree with TRBD1. Germline-derived CDR1 and CDR2 are SEHNR and FQNEAQ (reference sequence). V was clipped by 1 base and J by 2 bases; unmatched bases: 6. The CDR3 runs to 16 residues. CDR3 protein: CASSLEPGQGNYGYTF. The CDR3 DNA sequence: TGTGCCAGCAGCTTAGAGCCCGGACAGGGCAACTATGGCTACACCTTC.

This clone was seen only a few times. The chain carries TRBV30 and TRBJ1-2; 7 positions match TRBD1. This CDR3 comprises 12 residues. CDR1 and CDR2 (germline): GTSNPN, SVGIG (reference sequence). V shed 6 bases and J 6 bases; nucleotides not matched to a gene: 7. Written as DNA, the CDR3 is TGTGCCTGTTACAGGGGATTGGATGGCTACACCTTC. The encoded protein is CACYRGLDGYTF.

This chain uses TRBV5-6 with TRBJ2-5; TRBD2 aligns across 10 bases. In germline, CDR1 is SGHDT, CDR2 YYEEEE. This CDR3 is built from 18 residues. With V trimmed by 2 bases and J by 5 bases, 15 bases remained unmatched. The CDR3 DNA is TGTGCCAGCAGCTTAGTCCTAGCGGGGGTAATCGAGGAGGAGACCCAGTACTTC. As protein: CASSLVLAGVIEEETQYF. Using reference TRBV5-6 and TRBJ2-5 for the parts outside the CDR3, the full variable domain is DAGVTQSPTHLIKTRGQQVTLRCSPKSGHDTVSWYQQALGQGPQFIFQYYEEEERQRGNFPDRFSGHQFPNYSSELNVNALLLGDSALYLCASSLVLAGVIEEETQYFGPGTRLLVL.

This chain uses TRBV6-4 with TRBJ2-2; D may correspond to TRBD1 or TRBD2 (5 bases each). The V gene's germline CDR1 is MRHNA and CDR2 SNTAGT. The CDR3 length is 15 residues. V was clipped by 4 bases and J by 4 bases, with 13 bases between them. Here the CDR3 reads CASSVYGGFTGELFF. The CDR3 nucleotides read TGTGCCAGCAGTGTATATGGGGGATTCACCGGGGAGCTGTTTTTT.

The CDR3 loop is CAWSVCQGGEQYF. CDR3 DNA sequence: TGTGCCTGGAGTGTGTGTCAGGGAGGTGAGCAGTACTTC. This chain connects TRBV30 to TRBJ2-7, with D perhaps matching TRBD2 (6 bases). Trimming cost V 0 bases and J 7 bases, with 13 bases left between them. Germline CDR1 is GTSNPN and CDR2 is SVGIG (reference sequence). CDR3 length: 13 amino acids.

This clone was picked up a small number of times. The J gene is TRBJ2-3, the V gene TRBV15; D might be TRBD1 (5 bases). The CDR3 is 15 amino acids. Deletions cut 0 bases from V and 2 bases from J, with 9 bases between. Germline V gives CDR1 LNHNV, CDR2 YYDKDF (reference sequence). The CDR3 is CATSREDSYTDTQYF. CDR3 nucleotides: TGTGCCACCAGCAGAGAAGACAGTTACACAGATACGCAGTATTTT.

This clone was counted between two and nine times. The chain joins TRBV5-1 to TRBJ2-7, with D hard to call. V was trimmed by 0 bases and J by 3 bases, leaving 7 bases between them. This CDR3 region has 13 residues. Germline V lookup: CDR1 SGHRS, CDR2 YFSETQ. CDR3 coding DNA: TGCGCCAGCAGCTTGGCGGACGGCTACGAGCAGTACTTC. Residues: CASSLADGYEQYF.

V usage is TRBV2 and J usage is TRBJ2-7; TRBD2 is a possible D gene (6 bases). From germline, CDR1 is SNHLY and CDR2 FYNNEI. V was cut by 10 bases and J by 4 bases, with 23 bases left in between. CDR3 length: 15 residues. CDR3 loop: CAILKEGRTTYEQYF. CDR3 bases: TGTGCCATCCTCAAGGAGGGGCGAACAACGTACGAGCAGTACTTC. The variable domain in full, with the rest retrieved from reference TRBV2 and TRBJ2-7, is EPEVTQTPSHQVTQMGQEVILRCVPISNHLYFYWYRQILGQKVEFLVSFYNNEISEKSEIFDDQFSVERPDGSNFTLKIRSTKLEDSAMYFCAILKEGRTTYEQYFGPGTRLTVT.

The rearrangement links TRBV9 to TRBJ2-7, with TRBD2 matching over 11 bases. CDR3 size: 15 residues. Germline CDR1 SGDLS, CDR2 YYNGEE. V lost 1 base, J lost 2 bases, and 2 bases stayed unmatched. The CDR3, as DNA: TGTGCCAGCAGCGTACGACTAGCGGGACCCTACGAGCAGTACTTC. This encodes CASSVRLAGPYEQYF.

The chain links TRBV7-3 to TRBJ2-3; D is unclear. The V end was cut by 5 bases, the J end by 4 bases, with 13 bases between. The germline V gene has CDR1 SGHTA and CDR2 FQGTGA. CDR3 length: 14 residues. CDR3 bases: TGTGCCAGCAGCCTGCTGGGTAGCCCAGATACGCAGTATTTT. Residues: CASSLLGSPDTQYF.

There are a few counts of this clone. The rearrangement joins TRBV4-1 to TRBJ2-4, with 7 bases that match TRBD1. CDR1 and CDR2 from the germline V gene are MGHRA and YSYEKL. V trimming: 0 bases; J trimming: 3 bases; junction bases outside the gene matches: 2. This CDR3 is 15 amino acids long. CDR3 bases: TGCGCCAGCAGCCAAGACCCAGGGGGCAAAAACATTCAGTACTTC. It translates to CASSQDPGGKNIQYF.

The chain has TRBV7-9 and TRBJ1-1; tentative D call: TRBD1 (5 bases). Germline V CDR1 and CDR2: SEHNR, FQNEAQ (reference sequence). Trimming pared 8 bases from V and 4 bases from J, leaving 17 bases between. CDR3 length: 14 amino acids. The DNA of the CDR3 is TGTGCCAGCTCCATGGGGGTTTGGGGCACTGAAGCTTTCTTT. Translation: CASSMGVWGTEAFF.

The chain joins TRBV5-6 to TRBJ2-5, with a weak D call TRBD2 (6 bases). This CDR3 is 14 amino acids long. V was shortened by 4 bases and J by 4 bases, with 14 bases between the two germline ends. The germline V gene has CDR1 SGHDT and CDR2 YYEEEE. CDR3: CASSRRGGPETQYF. The CDR3 DNA sequence: TGTGCCAGCAGCCGGCGGGGCGGACCAGAGACCCAGTACTTC.